These T cell receptor beta chains were read from a single sample in a study of OX40 agonist ivuxolimab in advanced cancers. The repertoire was sequenced with immunoSEQ multiplex PCR; TCRdb's copy has only in-frame clones and lacks some. Here the sample spans 70,000 to 80,000 clones, over 75% being singletons. This material consisted of CD4+ or CD8+ T cells sorted from blood, taken in a trial of the OX40 agonist ivuxolimab. The receptors here all came from an adult with an advanced solid tumor such as melanoma, head and neck, liver or kidney cancer. Each CDR3 is given with its conserved first and last residue. A D gene is named only where the DNA matches it firmly. The listing skips clone size in some rows; elsewhere it reads once, few, many or a size class.

V	D	J	size	CDR3	DNA
TRBV7-9	TRBD2	TRBJ2-7	NA	CACLPRTSGRHEQYF	TGTGCCTGCCTACCACGGACTAGCGGGAGGCACGAGCAGTACTTC
TRBV7-2	NA	TRBJ2-7	NA	CASSLQLGEQYF	TGTGCCAGCAGCCTCCAACTCGGAGAGCAGTACTTC
TRBV4-3	TRBD1	TRBJ2-5	NA	CASSQDGTGGLQTQYF	TGCGCCAGCAGCCAAGATGGGACAGGCGGGTTGCAGACCCAGTACTTC
TRBV6-1	NA	TRBJ2-3	NA	CASTGLNTDTQYF	TGTGCCAGCACTGGACTCAACACAGATACGCAGTATTTT
TRBV7-2	NA	TRBJ1-1	NA	CASSLAQQGKAFF	TGTGCCAGCAGCTTAGCGCAACAGGGAAAAGCTTTCTTT
TRBV5-4	NA	TRBJ2-2	once	CASSLFGGTNTGELFF	TGTGCCAGCAGCTTGTTCGGAGGGACGAACACCGGGGAGCTGTTTTTT
TRBV14	NA	TRBJ1-1	NA	CASSQSLGTEAFF	TGTGCCAGCAGCCAATCTTTAGGCACTGAAGCTTTCTTT
TRBV11-2	NA	TRBJ2-2	NA	CASSPAGRSTGELFF	TGTGCCAGCAGCCCAGCAGGGCGAAGCACCGGGGAGCTGTTTTTT
TRBV5-6	NA	TRBJ2-7	NA	CASSFRQRYEQYF	TGTGCCAGCAGCTTCCGACAGCGCTACGAGCAGTACTTC
TRBV29-1	TRBD1	TRBJ2-7	NA	CSVGLPGGSYEQYF	TGCAGCGTGGGGCTGCCAGGGGGCTCCTACGAGCAGTACTTC
TRBV18	TRBD2	TRBJ2-6	NA	CASSRAGGPLSGANVLTF	TGTGCCAGCTCAAGAGCGGGAGGGCCCCTCTCTGGGGCCAACGTCCTGACTTTC
TRBV5-1	NA	TRBJ2-7	NA	CASSLTPLATYEQYF	TGCGCCAGCAGCTTAACCCCTCTCGCCACCTACGAGCAGTACTTC